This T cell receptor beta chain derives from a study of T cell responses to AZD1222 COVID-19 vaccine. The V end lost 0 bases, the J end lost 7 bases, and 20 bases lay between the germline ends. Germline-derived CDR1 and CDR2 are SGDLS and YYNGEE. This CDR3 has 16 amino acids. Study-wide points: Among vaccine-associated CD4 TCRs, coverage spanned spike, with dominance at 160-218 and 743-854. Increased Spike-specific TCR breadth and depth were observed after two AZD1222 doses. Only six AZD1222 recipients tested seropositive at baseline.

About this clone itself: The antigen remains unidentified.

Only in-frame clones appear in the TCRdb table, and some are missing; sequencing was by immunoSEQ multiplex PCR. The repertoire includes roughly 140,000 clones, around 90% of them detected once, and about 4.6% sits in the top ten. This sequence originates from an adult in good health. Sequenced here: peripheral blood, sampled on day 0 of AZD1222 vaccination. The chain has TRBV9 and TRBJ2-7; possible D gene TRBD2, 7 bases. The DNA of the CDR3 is TGTGCCAGCAGCGTAGGCGGGGGCGGAGGAATAGGTGAGCAGTACTTC. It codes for CASSVGGGGGIGEQYF.